This is a list of T cell receptor beta chains from one sample in a study of molecular identifiers for immune sequencing clone quantification. TCRdb re-called the PCR reads with MiXCR, one entry per CDR3 protein. The sample lists roughly 630,000 distinct CDR3 sequences; less than 30% were seen once. Material: naive CD8+ T cells from blood, with Jurkat cell RNA spiked in. Every receptor here comes from a human donor in good health. Some libraries in this study had Jurkat cell RNA spiked in. The conserved cysteine and the conserved F or W are not part of the CDR3 here. Fields, in order: J gene, V gene, CDR3 protein.

>TRBJ2-1|TRBV5-1
ASSTTGTSGGANEQF
>TRBJ1-4|TRBV6-5
ASSDRVSTNEKLF
>TRBJ2-7|TRBV18
ASSGELAGPYEQY
>TRBJ2-6|TRBV10-3
AISDPGGAGANVLT
>TRBJ1-1|TRBV2
ASREDSVFTEAF
>TRBJ2-7|TRBV9
ASSPTGGSSYEQY
>TRBJ2-7|TRBV14
ASSQEGGLKFEQY
>TRBJ1-1|TRBV6-1
ASTGAVYTEAF
>TRBJ1-2|TRBV30
AWKHRGTALLANYGYT
>TRBJ1-2|TRBV27
ASSLAEHYGYT
>TRBJ2-5|TRBV25-1
ASSEYLLAAASETQY
>TRBJ1-5|TRBV2
ASSDTGSNQPQH
>TRBJ2-5|TRBV3-1
ASSPTPGDKETQY
>TRBJ1-1|TRBV6-6
ASSLTIRETGIGTEAF
>TRBJ2-7|TRBV7-8
ASSKQGTAYEQN
>TRBJ1-1|TRBV27
ASSDSSAVMEEAF
>TRBJ2-7|TRBV27
ASSPVGYRGYEQY
>TRBJ2-3|TRBV28
ASSLLAGGLADTQY
>TRBJ2-7|TRBV27
ASSTLPLYEQY
>TRBJ2-7|TRBV5-5
ASSSLGGSSYEQY
>TRBJ2-2|TRBV28
ASSHIIPGLGTGELF
>TRBJ2-3|TRBV7-6
ARSYNSPGTTRDTATQY
>TRBJ2-7|TRBV28
ASSFNRGWYEQY
>TRBJ2-7|TRBV4-3
ASSQVVTGSYEQY
>TRBJ2-5|TRBV6-2/TRBV6-3
ASSYPTTRQETQY
>TRBJ1-1|TRBV4-3
ASSWGRWGGENTEAF
>TRBJ2-7|TRBV7-3
ASSVDQTGYEQY
>TRBJ2-6|TRBV12-3/TRBV12-4
ASSAPGAGANVLT
>TRBJ1-5|TRBV6-2/TRBV6-3
ASRTYEITGTDQPQH
>TRBJ2-6|TRBV13
ASSLAGAHSGANVLT
>TRBJ2-2|TRBV7-9
ASSPVQGFAGELF
>TRBJ2-7|TRBV6-5
ASSYSSRSYEQY
>TRBJ1-5|TRBV12-3/TRBV12-4
ASSTGDNQPQH
>TRBJ2-1|TRBV7-6
ASSDDGDSSYNEQF
>TRBJ1-6|TRBV11-2
ASSLETGDGNSPLH
>TRBJ1-4|TRBV7-9
ASSLVGWKATNEKLF
>TRBJ2-3|TRBV5-1
ASGLASGLTDARY
>TRBJ2-5|TRBV12-3/TRBV12-4
ASSPGVETQY
>TRBJ2-7|TRBV23-1
ASSAPPEVKEGYEQY
>TRBJ2-2|TRBV19
ASSDGTSNTGELF
>TRBJ2-7|TRBV28
ASSFSGTAYEQY
>TRBJ2-5|TRBV11-2
ASRTSGGIQETQY
>TRBJ1-5|TRBV4-2
ASSPGPGANQPQH
>TRBJ2-5|TRBV20-1
SARDLIGGAYQETQY
>TRBJ1-2|TRBV13
ASSPRTEASGYT
>TRBJ2-7|TRBV6-5
ASSYSSGGTPPYEQY
>TRBJ2-7|TRBV30
AWSVSGHEQY
>TRBJ1-6|TRBV20-1
SARERSSYNSPLH
>TRBJ1-4|TRBV9
ASSRRGLGGEKLF
>TRBJ2-1|TRBV29-1
SVDGGSTYNEQF
>TRBJ1-3|TRBV7-9
ASSPQGTTGNTIY